This TCR beta chain was sequenced in a study of cytomegalovirus exposure and HLA in healthy donors. General study results and limits: In a later analysis, DRB1 alleles had the most associated TCRs; HLA-C alleles the fewest.

A remark on this clone: Its specificity is not known.

Amplification used 60 Vbeta primers and 13 Jbeta primers. TCRdb keeps only in-frame clones here, not all; method: immunoSEQ multiplex PCR. The table shows 150,000 to 250,000 clones, with 82% occurring only once. Sequenced: PBMCs. The receptor was isolated from a woman in her fifties or sixties in good health and CMV-seropositive.

The CDR3 sequence is CASSSPSGTAYGYTF. Written as DNA, the CDR3 is TGTGCCAGCAGTTCACCCTCCGGGACTGCCTATGGCTACACCTTC. V is TRBV28 and J is TRBJ1-2; possible D gene TRBD1, 5 bases. V was cut by 4 bases and J by 4 bases, with 16 bases left in between. The CDR3 consists of 15 residues. Germline values: CDR1 MDHEN, CDR2 SYDVKM.